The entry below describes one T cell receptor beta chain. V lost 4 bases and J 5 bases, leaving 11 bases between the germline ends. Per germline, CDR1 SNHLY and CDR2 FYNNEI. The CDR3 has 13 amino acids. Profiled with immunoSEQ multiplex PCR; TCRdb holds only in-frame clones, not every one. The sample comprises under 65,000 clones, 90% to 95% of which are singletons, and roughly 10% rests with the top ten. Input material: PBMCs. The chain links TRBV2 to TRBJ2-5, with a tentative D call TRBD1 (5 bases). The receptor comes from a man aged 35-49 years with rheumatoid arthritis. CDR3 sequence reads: CASSAQARETQYF. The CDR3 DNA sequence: TGTGCCAGCAGTGCACAGGCCAGGGAGACCCAGTACTTC.